The present TCR beta chain was sequenced within a study of blood T cell repertoires in COVID-19. Whole-study context: Spain, Italy and the United States supplied samples that represented acute and convalescent COVID-19. From T cells, B-cell-depleted T cells, or PBMCs came the material, which was cDNA or gDNA.

In the authors' methods: Cell counts per sample came from amplifying reference gene primers. Generated by immunoSEQ multiplex PCR, the TCRdb table keeps only in-frame clones and is missing some. V, J and clone size derive from that table, while D and trimming were established from the DNA sequence. The sample includes 200,000 to 300,000 clones, about 90% of them seen just once. Trimming removed 5 bases at V and 0 bases at J, with 11 bases between. Per the germline V gene, CDR1 is LNHDA and CDR2 is SQIVND (reference sequence). The CDR3 is made up of 15 amino acids. The chain is built from TRBV19 and TRBJ2-1; possibly TRBD2 for D (5 bases). Sequencing used peripheral blood. This TCR derives from a woman between 45 and 65 years old with acute or convalescent COVID-19. CDR3 coding DNA: TGTGCCAGTAGTCGCCGCGAGGGCTCCTACAATGAGCAGTTCTTC. This encodes CASSRREGSYNEQFF. Variable domain in full (rest from reference TRBV19 and TRBJ2-1): DGGITQSPKYLFRKEGQNVTLSCEQNLNHDAMYWYRQDPGQGLRLIYYSQIVNDFQKGDIAEGYSVSREKKESFPLTVTSAQKNPTAFYLCASSRREGSYNEQFFGPGTRLTVL.